The 25 T cell receptor beta chains given below trace back to one sample, sequenced in a study of blood T cell repertoires in COVID-19. Assay: immunoSEQ multiplex PCR; the TCRdb copy retains only in-frame clones and omits some. The data hold under 45,000 clones, with roughly 81% observed a single time. What was sequenced was peripheral blood. These receptors were obtained from a woman aged 70-85 years with acute or convalescent COVID-19.

This chain joins TRBV7-9 and TRBJ1-1; 7 nucleotides match TRBD1. The CDR3 is made up of 13 amino acids. CDR1 is SEHNR and CDR2 is FQNEAQ in the germline V gene (reference sequence). The junction had 5 bases not matched to a gene; V was cut back by 2 bases and J by 8 bases. This chain's CDR3 is CASSLSRQGEAFF. CDR3 DNA sequence: TGTGCCAGCAGCTTATCTCGACAGGGCGAAGCTTTCTTT.

V and J are TRBV6-6 and TRBJ2-7, with a tentative D call TRBD2 (6 bases). CDR3 length: 15 residues. Trimming shortened V by 2 bases and J by 0 bases, and 11 bases separated the two germline ends. Germline lookup yields CDR1 MNHNY and CDR2 SVGAGI (reference sequence). DNA for the CDR3: TGTGCCAGCAGTTACGGGACTCGGAGCTCCTACGAGCAGTACTTC. Translating gives CASSYGTRSSYEQYF.

The rearrangement uses TRBV7-3 and TRBJ1-2; D uncertain. V was cut by 0 bases and J by 9 bases, with 8 bases left in between. Germline CDR1 reads SGHTA; CDR2 reads FQGTGA. CDR3 length: 12 amino acids. The CDR3 reads CASSLTGGSYTF. CDR3 coding DNA: TGTGCCAGCAGCTTAACTGGCGGGAGCTACACCTTC. The full variable domain, in which reference TRBV7-3 and TRBJ1-2 provide the parts outside the CDR3, is GAGVSQTPSNKVTEKGKYVELRCDPISGHTALYWYRQSLGQGPEFLIYFQGTGAADDSGLPNDRFFAVRPEGSVSTLKIQRTERGDSAVYLCASSLTGGSYTFGSGTRLTVV.

The genes are TRBV19 and TRBJ2-1; 11 nucleotides match TRBD2. The J segment lost 12 bases and the V segment lost 8 bases, leaving 15 bases of the junction unmatched. The CDR3 contains 15 residues. Germline CDR1 is LNHDA and CDR2 is SQIVND (reference sequence). The CDR3 loop is CASREGLAASKRQFF. As DNA, the CDR3 is TGTGCCAGTCGAGAGGGACTAGCGGCCTCTAAACGGCAGTTCTTC.

The chain couples TRBV28 to TRBJ2-7; TRBD2 is a possible D gene (5 bases). This CDR3 contains 13 residues. The V and J ends lost 6 bases and 6 bases respectively, with 15 bases between them. Per germline, CDR1 MDHEN and CDR2 SYDVKM. CDR3 sequence reads: CASRLAGRLEQYF. The CDR3 bases are TGTGCCAGCAGGTTGGCGGGCCGGCTCGAGCAGTACTTC.

The V gene is TRBV10-2, the J gene TRBJ2-3; D gene uncertain. V lost 2 bases, J lost 4 bases, and 13 bases lay in between. Germline V gene lookup returns CDR1 WSHSY and CDR2 SAAADI. This CDR3 has 15 amino acids. This chain's CDR3 is CASSEAVLGSDTQYF. CDR3 sequence (DNA): TGCGCCAGCAGTGAGGCGGTGCTCGGTTCAGATACGCAGTATTTT.

V usage is TRBV5-1 and J usage is TRBJ2-7, with D possibly being TRBD2 (6 bases). CDR1 and CDR2 (germline): SGHRS, YFSETQ. V dropped 4 bases and J dropped 7 bases, with 18 bases sitting between them. The CDR3 sequence is 14 residues long. Written as DNA, the CDR3 is TGCGCCAGCAGCACTGGGACTGCCGGCTATGAGCAGTACTTC. It specifies CASSTGTAGYEQYF. The full variable domain, completed using reference TRBV5-1 and TRBJ2-7, is KAGVTQTPRYLIKTRGQQVTLSCSPISGHRSVSWYQQTPGQGLQFLFEYFSETQRNKGNFPGRFSGRQFSNSRSEMNVSTLELGDSALYLCASSTGTAGYEQYFGPGTRLTVT.

The V gene is TRBV11-2, the J gene TRBJ1-1; D remains ambiguous. In germline, CDR1 is SGHAT, CDR2 FQNNGV. CDR3 length: 14 amino acids. With 3 bases removed from V and 2 bases from J, the gap between germline ends came to 10 bases. DNA for the CDR3: TGTGCCAGCAGCTTGACCGGGGTTAACACTGAAGCTTTCTTT. The encoded protein is CASSLTGVNTEAFF. The variable domain in full, completed from reference TRBV11-2 and TRBJ1-1, reads EAGVAQSPRYKIIEKRQSVAFWCNPISGHATLYWYQQILGQGPKLLIQFQNNGVVDDSQLPKDRFSAERLKGVDSTLKIQPAKLEDSAVYLCASSLTGVNTEAFFGQGTRLTVV.

The J gene is TRBJ2-7, the V gene TRBV27, with 11 bases identical to TRBD2. Per the germline V gene, CDR1 is MNHEY and CDR2 is SMNVEV (reference sequence). The junction had 4 bases not matched to a gene; V was cut back by 2 bases and J by 1 base. CDR3 length: 16 residues. Here the CDR3 DNA reads TGTGCCAGCAGTTTAAGACTAGCGGGATGGTCCTACGAGCAGTACTTC. This sequence encodes CASSLRLAGWSYEQYF.

This clone was seen a few times. The chain has TRBV6-6 and TRBJ2-7, with 7 nucleotides matching TRBD1. Germline loops: CDR1 MNHNY, CDR2 SVGAGI (reference sequence). There are 12 residues in the CDR3. Unmatched junction bases numbered 6, after V lost 7 bases and J lost 6 bases. The DNA of the CDR3 is TGTGCCAGCAATTTACAGGGGACCGAGCAGTACTTC. Translation gives CASNLQGTEQYF.

The table lists this clone with a count of one. The chain couples TRBV4-3 to TRBJ2-7, with D perhaps TRBD1 (5 bases). Germline V lookup: CDR1 LGHNA, CDR2 YSLEER. The CDR3 has 18 amino acids. V was clipped by 0 bases and J by 2 bases, with 20 bases between them. CDR3 protein: CASSQEVPFPGMTYEQYF. In nucleotides, the CDR3 is TGCGCCAGCAGCCAAGAGGTACCTTTTCCAGGGATGACCTACGAGCAGTACTTC.

This chain uses TRBV2 with TRBJ2-5; tentatively, D is TRBD1 (5 bases). V lost 6 bases and J 5 bases, leaving 16 bases between the germline ends. The V gene's germline CDR1 is SNHLY and CDR2 FYNNEI. The CDR3 extends over 14 amino acids. The CDR3 bases are TGTGCCAGCAGGCCTGACAGCTCCCGGGAGACCCAGTACTTC. Its protein product is CASRPDSSRETQYF.

A few counts support this clone. The chain is built from TRBV7-2 and TRBJ1-6; D might be TRBD1 (6 bases). Trimming removed 2 bases at V and 7 bases at J, with 15 bases between. The germline CDR1 and CDR2 sequences are SGHTA and FQGNSA. This CDR3 has 16 amino acids. DNA for the CDR3: TGTGCCAGCAGCTTATCTGGGGGCCAGACCAATTCACCCCTCCACTTT. It translates to CASSLSGGQTNSPLHF.

This clone was detected a few times. The V and J genes are TRBV5-1 and TRBJ1-4; tentative D call: TRBD1 (6 bases). The CDR3 runs to 16 residues. In germline, CDR1 is SGHRS, CDR2 YFSETQ. The V end lost 1 base, the J end lost 0 bases, and 10 bases lay between the germline ends. CDR3 in amino acids: CASSLLGAATNEKLFF. DNA for the CDR3: TGCGCCAGCAGCTTGTTGGGGGCTGCAACTAATGAAAAACTGTTTTTT. Full variable domain (missing parts from reference TRBV5-1 and TRBJ1-4): KAGVTQTPRYLIKTRGQQVTLSCSPISGHRSVSWYQQTPGQGLQFLFEYFSETQRNKGNFPGRFSGRQFSNSRSEMNVSTLELGDSALYLCASSLLGAATNEKLFFGSGTQLSVL.

This rearrangement joins TRBV6-6 to TRBJ1-5; D may be TRBD1 (5 bases). CDR1 is MNHNY and CDR2 is SVGAGI in the germline V gene (reference sequence). Trimming pared 5 bases from V and 1 base from J, leaving 9 bases between. The CDR3 has 14 amino acids. Written as DNA, the CDR3 is TGTGCCAGCAGTGGGGGGTGGAGCAATCAGCCCCAGCATTTT. Protein sequence: CASSGGWSNQPQHF.

The chain combines TRBV14 with TRBJ2-7, with D possibly matching TRBD1 (6 bases). In germline, CDR1 is SGHDN, CDR2 FVKESK. The CDR3 totals 15 residues. V dropped 4 bases and J dropped 3 bases, with 16 bases sitting between them. The CDR3 is CASSPGQSFLYEQYF. In nucleotides, the CDR3 is TGTGCCAGCAGCCCCGGACAGTCCTTTCTCTACGAGCAGTACTTC.

The chain joins TRBV27 to TRBJ1-1; possible D gene TRBD1, 6 bases. The length of the CDR3 is 14 residues. Trimming left V 6 bases short and J 8 bases short, with 19 bases between. From germline, CDR1 is MNHEY and CDR2 SMNVEV (reference sequence). CDR3 protein: CASRPILTGTEAFF. The CDR3, as DNA: TGTGCCAGCAGACCCATTCTAACCGGGACAGAAGCTTTCTTT.

This clone came up once. This chain joins TRBV10-2 and TRBJ2-1; 14 bases map to TRBD2. V was pared by 4 bases and J by 12 bases, with 2 bases of the junction left unmatched. Germline CDR1 and CDR2: WSHSY and SAAADI. CDR3 length equals 13 residues. CDR3 sequence: CASSGLAGGWQFF. CDR3 in DNA: TGCGCCAGCAGTGGACTAGCGGGAGGGTGGCAGTTCTTC.

V usage is TRBV30 and J usage is TRBJ1-2; possibly TRBD1 for D (6 bases). Trimming took 3 bases from V and 4 from J, leaving 15 bases between them. Germline CDR1 GTSNPN, CDR2 SVGIG (reference sequence). The CDR3 consists of 14 residues. The CDR3 DNA follows: TGTGCCTGGAGCCGGCGGGGGCGGGCCTATGGCTACACCTTC. Its translation: CAWSRRGRAYGYTF.

In its sample, this clone was seen once. The chain is built from TRBV6-6 and TRBJ1-2; 9 bases fit TRBD1. J lost 4 bases, V lost 1 base, and 1 base had no gene match. This CDR3 comprises 14 residues. The germline V gene has CDR1 MNHNY and CDR2 SVGAGI (reference sequence). The chain's CDR3 is CASSYWGQGYGYTF. CDR3 nucleotides: TGTGCCAGCAGTTACTGGGGACAGGGCTATGGCTACACCTTC.

The J gene is TRBJ2-3, the V gene TRBV27; maybe TRBD1 (5 bases). Trimming left V 7 bases short and J 3 bases short, with 14 bases between. CDR1 is MNHEY, CDR2 SMNVEV, per germline (reference sequence). This CDR3 is built from 14 residues. DNA for the CDR3: TGTGCCAGCACTTCACTCCAGGGAACAGATACGCAGTATTTT. This codes for CASTSLQGTDTQYF.

CDR3 in DNA: TGTGCCAGCAGTTTTTCCCTACAGGGCTACGAGCAGTACTTC. Protein sequence: CASSFSLQGYEQYF. The J gene is TRBJ2-7, the V gene TRBV27; tentatively, D is TRBD1 (6 bases). Germline V gene data show CDR1 as MNHEY and CDR2 as SMNVEV (reference sequence). This CDR3 contains 14 residues. V lost 3 bases and J lost 3, with 12 bases in between.

The CDR3 is CASSLGGTVYNSPLHF. Written as DNA, the CDR3 is TGTGCCAGCAGTTTAGGGGGGACAGTCTATAATTCACCCCTCCACTTT. V usage is TRBV27 and J usage is TRBJ1-6, with 7 bases matching TRBD1. There are 16 residues in the CDR3. CDR1 MNHEY and CDR2 SMNVEV come from the germline V gene (reference sequence). The J segment lost 3 bases and the V segment lost 2 bases, leaving 4 bases of the junction unmatched.

The chain employs TRBV24-1 and TRBJ1-5; D is undetermined. Germline assignment: CDR1 KGHDR and CDR2 SFDVKD. The ends were cut back, 4 bases at V and 7 bases at J, with 7 bases in the middle. This CDR3 has 12 amino acids. CDR3 sequence reads: CATSEPGQPQHF. CDR3 nucleotide sequence: TGTGCCACCAGTGAACCGGGACAGCCCCAGCATTTT.

The chain has TRBV12-3 or TRBV12-4 and TRBJ2-3; no reliable D call. Trimming took off 3 bases at V and 6 bases at J, with 10 bases between the two ends. CDR3 length equals 13 residues. CDR3 in amino acids: CASSFEERDTQYF. The CDR3 nucleotides read TGTGCCAGCAGTTTCGAGGAAAGGGATACGCAGTATTTT.